The rows below give T cell receptor beta chains drawn from one sample of a study of cytomegalovirus exposure and HLA in healthy donors. The table came from immunoSEQ multiplex PCR; TCRdb's copy has only in-frame clones and leaves some out. This table has about 150,000 clones, about 74% appearing once. Material: PBMCs. The origin of the receptors is a man between 18 and 35 years old in good health and CMV-seropositive. The CDR3 runs from the conserved cysteine through the conserved F or W. The order of the fields is V gene, CDR3 protein.

TRBV2	CASGQHTEAFF
TRBV5-6	CASRFRGRLGYTF
TRBV6-1	CASSDTGYQPQHF
TRBV7-8	CASSLAQPEAGISYNEQFF
TRBV2	CASSLLGGRDEQYF
TRBV27	CASSPTGPSYNEQFF
TRBV5-1	CASSLGGGEQYF
TRBV2	CASTDRGPMNTEAFF
TRBV27	CASSFLQGALNEQFF
TRBV29-1	CSVQTSGRALYEQYF
TRBV5-1	CASSLREEGTGNTIYF
TRBV9	CASSAVLDYPTDTQYF
TRBV9	CASGARGSFDEKLFF
TRBV7-9	CASSLGGQGYGYTF
TRBV7-6	CASSLGGAEEAFF